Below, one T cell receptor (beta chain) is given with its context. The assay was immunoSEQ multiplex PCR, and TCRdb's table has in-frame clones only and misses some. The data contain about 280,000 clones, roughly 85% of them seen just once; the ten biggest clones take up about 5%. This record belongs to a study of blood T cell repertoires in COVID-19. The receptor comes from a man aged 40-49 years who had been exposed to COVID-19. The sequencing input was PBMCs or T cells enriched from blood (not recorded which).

The CDR3: CASSQDQVPTAEAFF. The CDR3 DNA reads as TGTGCCAGCAGCCAAGACCAGGTCCCTACCGCTGAAGCTTTCTTT. This chain uses TRBV4-2 with TRBJ1-1, with no clear D. The CDR3 is 15 residues long. Trimming removed 0 bases from V and 6 bases from J, with 14 bases in between. CDR1 and CDR2 from the germline V gene are LGHNA and YNFKEQ.